Each of the 22 T cell receptor beta chains below was sequenced from the same sample in a study of shared clonotypes between healthy human individuals. Here immunoSEQ multiplex PCR was the method, and the copy in TCRdb shows in-frame clones only, minus some. The sample lists roughly 890,000 clones, 80% to 95% seen once, with around 24% in the top ten. Cells designated naive CD8 were CD45RO-negative and were positively selected for CCR7, with terminally differentiated effector memory CD45RA+ cells excluded. The sequencing input was naive CD8+ T cells sorted from blood. These receptors all stem from a man aged 25 to 45 in good health.

The gene calls are TRBV4-1 and TRBJ2-5; no reliable D call. CDR3 length: 15 residues. V was cut by 1 base and J by 3 bases, with 12 bases left in between. Germline values: CDR1 MGHRA, CDR2 YSYEKL. The CDR3, as DNA: TGCGCCAGCAGCCAAGGGCCCCTCTTCGAAGAGACCCAGTACTTC. This encodes CASSQGPLFEETQYF.

This clone was detected only once. V gene TRBV4-3 combines with J gene TRBJ2-1; D may correspond to TRBD1 or TRBD2 (5 bases each). In germline, CDR1 is LGHNA, CDR2 YSLEER. This CDR3 is 12 amino acids long. Between the trimmed V and J ends, which lost 0 bases and 11 bases, there was a span of 8 bases. This CDR3 reads CASSQDGAKQFF. As DNA, the CDR3 is TGCGCCAGCAGCCAAGACGGGGCTAAGCAGTTCTTC.

The chain is built from TRBV5-5 and TRBJ2-7; unclear D gene. This CDR3 region has 15 residues. The germline CDR1 and CDR2 sequences are SGHKS and YYEKEE (reference sequence). The V end lost 1 base, the J end lost 3 bases, and 14 bases lay between the germline ends. DNA for the CDR3: TGTGCCAGCAGCTTGCAGTCCTTCTGGAGCTACGAGCAGTACTTC. Its translation is CASSLQSFWSYEQYF.

This chain connects TRBV27 to TRBJ2-3; no clear D gene. Germline V gene sequence: CDR1 MNHEY, CDR2 SMNVEV (reference sequence). V was pared by 2 bases and J by 1 base, with 16 bases between. This CDR3 contains 17 residues. CDR3 region: CASSLTPWGLGTDTQYF. CDR3 coding DNA: TGTGCCAGCAGTTTAACCCCCTGGGGTCTCGGCACAGATACGCAGTATTTT.

The genes are TRBV11-2 and TRBJ2-1, with 8 bases identical to TRBD2. CDR3 length: 16 amino acids. V was clipped by 6 bases and J by 2 bases; unmatched bases: 9. Germline V lookup: CDR1 SGHAT, CDR2 FQNNGV. The CDR3 DNA follows: TGTGCCAGCAGAGGGGGGGTGCGGGAGGCCTACAATGAGCAGTTCTTC. Protein sequence: CASRGGVREAYNEQFF. The full variable domain, in which reference TRBV11-2 and TRBJ2-1 provide the parts outside the CDR3, is EAGVAQSPRYKIIEKRQSVAFWCNPISGHATLYWYQQILGQGPKLLIQFQNNGVVDDSQLPKDRFSAERLKGVDSTLKIQPAKLEDSAVYLCASRGGVREAYNEQFFGPGTRLTVL.

The chain uses TRBV9 and TRBJ2-1; D not certain. The CDR3 is 14 residues long. Per germline, CDR1 SGDLS and CDR2 YYNGEE. Trimming left V 3 bases short and J 7 bases short, with 14 bases between. This CDR3 reads CASSARLVENEQFF. CDR3 in DNA: TGTGCCAGCAGCGCTCGGCTAGTTGAGAATGAGCAGTTCTTC.

This clone was observed once. The chain uses TRBV4-1 and TRBJ2-7; D remains unclear. The germline CDR1 and CDR2 sequences are MGHRA and YSYEKL. CDR3 length equals 15 residues. V was trimmed by 1 base and J by 3 bases, leaving 13 bases between them. For the CDR3, the DNA is TGCGCCAGCAGCCAAGGACCCACGGACGGCTACGAGCAGTACTTC. Protein: CASSQGPTDGYEQYF.

The CDR3 region is CASSFSGRGAHQETQYF. The CDR3 DNA follows: TGTGCCAGCAGCTTCTCTGGTCGGGGGGCGCACCAAGAGACCCAGTACTTC. The chain joins TRBV5-5 to TRBJ2-5; D perhaps matches TRBD2 (7 bases). The germline V gene has CDR1 SGHKS and CDR2 YYEKEE (reference sequence). V lost 2 bases and J 0 bases, leaving 17 bases between the germline ends. CDR3 length: 17 residues.

The V gene is TRBV7-9, the J gene TRBJ1-3; no clear D gene. Germline V CDR1 and CDR2: SEHNR, FQNEAQ (reference sequence). This CDR3 has 15 amino acids. V was trimmed by 5 bases and J by 0 bases, leaving 11 bases between them. Here the CDR3 DNA reads TGTGCCAGCAGCCCGAGTTTATCCTCTGGAAACACCATATATTTT. It codes for CASSPSLSSGNTIYF.

This clone was seen a single time. The chain joins TRBV29-1 to TRBJ2-7; 7 nucleotides align to TRBD2. Germline V gives CDR1 SQVTM, CDR2 ANQGSEA. The CDR3 consists of 13 residues. V was pared by 3 bases and J by 4 bases, with 6 bases of the junction left unmatched. CDR3 in amino acids: CSVDPGGRYEQYF. The CDR3, as DNA: TGCAGCGTTGACCCGGGGGGTCGTTACGAGCAGTACTTC.

J is TRBJ2-7 and V is TRBV2; 9 nucleotides match TRBD1. The V gene end was trimmed by 6 bases and the J gene end by 1 base; junction bases not matched to a gene: 10. Germline CDR1 reads SNHLY; CDR2 reads FYNNEI. This CDR3 contains 16 residues. The DNA of the CDR3 is TGTGCCAGCAGCGCCGAGGCGGGACAGGGTTCCTACGAGCAGTACTTC. Amino acid sequence: CASSAEAGQGSYEQYF.

The rearrangement links TRBV4-3 to TRBJ2-2; 9 bases map to TRBD1. The CDR3 extends over 18 amino acids. With V trimmed by 1 base and J by 8 bases, 14 bases remained unmatched. Germline CDR1 and CDR2: LGHNA and YSLEER. The CDR3 DNA reads TGCGCCAGCAGCCAAGCCCTGAAGGGGGACAGGGATGGAGGGGAGCTGTTTTTT. It yields the protein CASSQALKGDRDGGELFF.

This chain links TRBV7-2 with TRBJ2-1, with unresolved D. The CDR3 consists of 17 residues. V was clipped by 3 bases and J by 2 bases, with 17 bases between them. Germline loops: CDR1 SGHTA, CDR2 FQGNSA. Here the CDR3 DNA reads TGTGCCAGCAGCTTGATTAATGGTTTAGGCCCCTACAATGAGCAGTTCTTC. It translates to CASSLINGLGPYNEQFF.

The chain has TRBV15 and TRBJ2-5; D unresolved. CDR1 and CDR2 (germline): LNHNV, YYDKDF (reference sequence). This CDR3 has 15 amino acids. Trimming took 0 bases from V and 2 from J, leaving 10 bases between them. CDR3 in DNA: TGTGCCACCAGCAGAGATCAGAAGGAGCAAGAGACCCAGTACTTC. Translated: CATSRDQKEQETQYF.

V and J are TRBV19 and TRBJ2-1; TRBD2 aligns across 8 bases. This CDR3 comprises 15 residues. The germline V gene has CDR1 LNHDA and CDR2 SQIVND (reference sequence). With V trimmed by 5 bases and J by 4 bases, 7 bases remained unmatched. The CDR3 protein is CASSLGLAGYNEQFF. CDR3 bases: TGTGCCAGTAGTCTTGGGCTAGCGGGTTACAATGAGCAGTTCTTC.

This clone was seen more than once but under ten times. V and J are TRBV7-2 and TRBJ2-7; tentatively, D is TRBD1 or TRBD2 (6 bases each). Trimming removed 4 bases at V and 3 bases at J, with 16 bases between. Germline CDR1 and CDR2: SGHTA and FQGNSA. The CDR3 totals 15 residues. In nucleotides, the CDR3 is TGTGCCAGCAGCTCAGACGGGGGCGCCTACTACGAGCAGTACTTC. The encoded protein is CASSSDGGAYYEQYF.

The V and J genes are TRBV11-3 and TRBJ2-3; 7 bases line up with TRBD2. V trimming: 4 bases; J trimming: 6 bases; junction bases outside the gene matches: 7. The CDR3 spans 14 residues. Germline loops: CDR1 SGHNT, CDR2 YENEEA. In nucleotides, the CDR3 is TGTGCCAGCAGCTCCGGGGGGATGGGCGATACGCAGTATTTT. Its translation: CASSSGGMGDTQYF.

The rearrangement links TRBV28 to TRBJ2-3; 11 bases line up with TRBD2. With V trimmed by 3 bases and J by 6 bases, 14 bases remained unmatched. The germline CDR1 and CDR2 sequences are MDHEN and SYDVKM. There are 18 residues in the CDR3. The CDR3 DNA reads as TGTGCCAGCAGTTTTCTAACTCCTAGCGGGAGGTTTCTGGATACGCAGTATTTT. This gives the protein CASSFLTPSGRFLDTQYF.

The chain uses TRBV29-1 and TRBJ2-1, with D tentatively TRBD2 (5 bases). V was clipped by 8 bases and J by 3 bases, with 20 bases between them. The germline V gene encodes CDR1 SQVTM and CDR2 ANQGSEA. The CDR3 has 15 residues. For the CDR3, the DNA is TGCAGCCTTAAGGGAGCTTCGGGTTTCTACAATGAGCAGTTCTTC. This sequence encodes CSLKGASGFYNEQFF.

This chain uses TRBV7-8 with TRBJ2-1; 8 bases agree with TRBD2. V lost 5 bases to trimming and J lost 6 bases; unmatched junction nucleotides: 15. The CDR3 loop spans 17 amino acids. Germline V gives CDR1 SGHVS, CDR2 FQNEAQ. The CDR3 DNA reads as TGTGCCAGCAGCCTCTGGGGGCGGGAGGCCCTTCGCAATGAGCAGTTCTTC. Translation gives CASSLWGREALRNEQFF.

The CDR3 coding sequence is TGTGCCATCAGCCGCCGCGGGACTAGCGTGAACTACGAGCAGTACTTC. It encodes CAISRRGTSVNYEQYF. The chain employs TRBV10-3 and TRBJ2-7, with TRBD2 matching over 10 bases. The trim removed 6 bases at V and 3 bases at J, leaving 11 bases unmatched. Per the germline V gene, CDR1 is ENHRY and CDR2 is SYGVKD. The CDR3 extends over 16 amino acids.

The chain recombines TRBV6-4 with TRBJ2-3; no reliable D call. The CDR3 extends over 13 amino acids. V lost 4 bases, J lost 6 bases, and 11 bases lay in between. The germline V gene encodes CDR1 MRHNA and CDR2 SNTAGT. CDR3 nucleotide sequence: TGTGCCAGCAGTGCCCTCCTATGGGATACGCAGTATTTT. Translating gives CASSALLWDTQYF.